Following are 7 T cell receptor beta chains from one sample sequenced in a study of blood T cell repertoires in COVID-19. Clones were read by immunoSEQ multiplex PCR, and TCRdb kept only the in-frame ones, dropping some. The sample records fewer than 300,000 clones, over 65% being singletons. Sequencing was done on a sample of peripheral blood. These receptors came from a woman older than 75 with acute or convalescent COVID-19.

The rearrangement joins TRBV19 to TRBJ2-1; D is perhaps TRBD2 (6 bases). V lost 5 bases to trimming and J lost 7 bases, with 21 bases between them. The length of the CDR3 is 16 residues. CDR1 is LNHDA and CDR2 is SQIVND in the germline V gene (reference sequence). Here the CDR3 reads CASSWGRPGLGNEQFF. In nucleotides, the CDR3 is TGTGCCAGTAGTTGGGGTAGGCCGGGACTGGGGAATGAGCAGTTCTTC.

This clone was observed a few times. This sequence joins TRBV19 and TRBJ2-6; maybe TRBD1 (6 bases). V was clipped by 6 bases and J by 1 base, with 10 bases between them. CDR1 LNHDA and CDR2 SQIVND come from the germline V gene (reference sequence). The length of the CDR3 is 15 residues. Here the CDR3 reads CASSTGWSGANVLTF. CDR3 in DNA: TGTGCCAGTAGCACAGGGTGGTCTGGGGCCAACGTCCTGACTTTC. The full variable domain, rest sourced from reference TRBV19 and TRBJ2-6, is DGGITQSPKYLFRKEGQNVTLSCEQNLNHDAMYWYRQDPGQGLRLIYYSQIVNDFQKGDIAEGYSVSREKKESFPLTVTSAQKNPTAFYLCASSTGWSGANVLTFGAGSRLTVL.

A single count supports this clone. The chain carries TRBV5-1 and TRBJ2-3; 7 bases fit TRBD2. Germline assignment: CDR1 SGHRS and CDR2 YFSETQ. The CDR3 has 12 amino acids. V shed 4 bases, J shed 7 bases, and the junction held 3 bases outside the gene matches. CDR3 protein: CASSPGTNTQYF. The CDR3 DNA follows: TGCGCCAGCAGCCCCGGGACTAATACGCAGTATTTT.

J is TRBJ1-5 and V is TRBV2; the D is unclear. The V gene lost 5 bases and the J gene lost 6 bases, with 14 bases spanning the gap. Germline CDR1 reads SNHLY; CDR2 reads FYNNEI. This CDR3 is 14 amino acids long. CDR3 nucleotides: TGTGCCAGCAGTCGGTCCGGGAATGGTCAGCCCCAGCATTTT. As protein: CASSRSGNGQPQHF.

This sequence joins TRBV2 and TRBJ2-1; 9 nucleotides align to TRBD1. Per germline, CDR1 SNHLY and CDR2 FYNNEI. This CDR3 spans 13 amino acids. The V and J ends lost 6 bases and 10 bases, in that order; junction bases with no gene match: 7. CDR3 coding DNA: TGTGCCAGCAGGCCGACAGGGGGTTACGAGCAGTTCTTC. Its translation is CASRPTGGYEQFF.

This chain connects TRBV13 to TRBJ2-7, with 12 nucleotides matching TRBD2. This CDR3 has 17 amino acids. In germline, CDR1 is PRHDT, CDR2 FYEKMQ (reference sequence). Trimming took 5 bases from V and 1 from J; bases not matched to a gene: 9. CDR3 nucleotide sequence: TGTGCCAGCAGCCTCTGGACTAGCGGGATGACTTCCTACGAGCAGTACTTC. Translated, it gives CASSLWTSGMTSYEQYF.

V and J are TRBV5-1 and TRBJ2-3, with D perhaps TRBD1 (6 bases). The germline V gene has CDR1 SGHRS and CDR2 YFSETQ. The ends were cut back, 1 base at V and 4 bases at J, with 13 bases in the middle. The CDR3 extends over 15 amino acids. CDR3: CASSLSQGRADTQYF. DNA for the CDR3: TGCGCCAGCAGCTTGAGTCAGGGGCGGGCAGATACGCAGTATTTT.